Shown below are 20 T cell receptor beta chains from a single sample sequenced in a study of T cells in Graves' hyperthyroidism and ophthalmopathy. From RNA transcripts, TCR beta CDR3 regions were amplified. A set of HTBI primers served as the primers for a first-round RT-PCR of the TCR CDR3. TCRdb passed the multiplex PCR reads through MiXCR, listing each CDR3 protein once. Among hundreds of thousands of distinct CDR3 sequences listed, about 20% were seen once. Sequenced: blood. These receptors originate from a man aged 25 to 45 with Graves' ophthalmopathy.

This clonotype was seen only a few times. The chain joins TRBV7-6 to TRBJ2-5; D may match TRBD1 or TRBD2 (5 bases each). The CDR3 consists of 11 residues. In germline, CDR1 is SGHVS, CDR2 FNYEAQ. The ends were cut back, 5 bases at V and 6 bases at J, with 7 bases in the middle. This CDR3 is CASSEGQTQYF. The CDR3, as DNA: TGTGCCAGCAGCGAGGGGCAGACCCAGTACTTC.

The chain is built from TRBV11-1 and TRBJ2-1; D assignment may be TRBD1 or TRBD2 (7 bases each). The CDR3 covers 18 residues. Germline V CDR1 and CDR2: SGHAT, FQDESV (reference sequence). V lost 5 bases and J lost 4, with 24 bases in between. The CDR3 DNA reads TGTGCCAGCAGCCTGGAGGGGGCGGGGAGGGCCGGGTACAATGAGCAGTTCTTC. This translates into CASSLEGAGRAGYNEQFF.

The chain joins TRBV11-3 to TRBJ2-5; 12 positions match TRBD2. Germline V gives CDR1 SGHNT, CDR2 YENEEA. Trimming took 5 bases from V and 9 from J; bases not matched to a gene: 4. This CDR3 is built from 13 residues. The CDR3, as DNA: TGTGCCAGCAGCCCGGGACTAGCGGGTTCCCAGTACTTC. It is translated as CASSPGLAGSQYF.

The CDR3 reads CASSKGQGKEETQYF. The CDR3 DNA reads TGTGCCAGCAGCAAGGGACAGGGAAAGGAAGAGACCCAGTACTTC. The chain is built from TRBV12-3 or TRBV12-4 and TRBJ2-5; 9 bases line up with TRBD1. V dropped 6 bases and J dropped 3; count of bases not matched to a gene: 8. The CDR3 runs 15 residues.

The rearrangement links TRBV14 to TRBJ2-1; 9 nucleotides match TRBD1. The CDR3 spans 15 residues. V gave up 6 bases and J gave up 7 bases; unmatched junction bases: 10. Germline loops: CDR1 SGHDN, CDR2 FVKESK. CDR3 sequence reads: CASSPVGQGTNEQFF. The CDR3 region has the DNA TGTGCCAGCAGTCCTGTCGGACAGGGGACGAATGAGCAGTTCTTC.

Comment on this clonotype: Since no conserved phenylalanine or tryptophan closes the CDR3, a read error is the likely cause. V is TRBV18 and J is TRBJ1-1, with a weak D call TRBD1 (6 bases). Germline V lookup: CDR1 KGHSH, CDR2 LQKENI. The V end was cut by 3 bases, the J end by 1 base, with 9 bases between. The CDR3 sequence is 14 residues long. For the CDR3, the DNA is TGTGCCAGCTCACCGGGACATTCGAACACTGAAGCTTTCTCT. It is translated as CASSPGHSNTEAFS.

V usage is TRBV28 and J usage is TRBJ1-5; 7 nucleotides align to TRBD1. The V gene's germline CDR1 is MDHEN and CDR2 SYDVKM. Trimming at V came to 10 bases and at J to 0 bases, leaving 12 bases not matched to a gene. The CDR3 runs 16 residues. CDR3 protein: CATCTPGQYSNQPQHF. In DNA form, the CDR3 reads TGTGCCACCTGCACCCCGGGACAGTATAGCAATCAGCCCCAGCATTTT. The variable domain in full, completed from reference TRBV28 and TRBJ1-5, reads DVKVTQSSRYLVKRTGEKVFLECVQDMDHENMFWYRQDPGLGLRLIYFSYDVKMKEKGDIPEGYSVSREKKERFSLILESASTNQTSMYLCATCTPGQYSNQPQHFGDGTRLSIL.

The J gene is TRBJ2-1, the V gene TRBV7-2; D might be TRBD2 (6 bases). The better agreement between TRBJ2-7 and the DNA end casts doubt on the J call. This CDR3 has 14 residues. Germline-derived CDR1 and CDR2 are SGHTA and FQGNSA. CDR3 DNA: TGTGCCAGCAGCCCGCGGGGCAGTTACAATGAGCAGTACTTC. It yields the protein CASSPRGSYNEQYF.

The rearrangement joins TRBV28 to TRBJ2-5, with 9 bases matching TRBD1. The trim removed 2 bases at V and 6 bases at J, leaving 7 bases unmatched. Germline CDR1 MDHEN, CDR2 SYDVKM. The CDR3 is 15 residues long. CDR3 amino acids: CASSLGDRVIKTQYF. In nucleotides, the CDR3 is TGTGCCAGCAGTTTAGGGGACAGGGTGATAAAGACCCAGTACTTC.

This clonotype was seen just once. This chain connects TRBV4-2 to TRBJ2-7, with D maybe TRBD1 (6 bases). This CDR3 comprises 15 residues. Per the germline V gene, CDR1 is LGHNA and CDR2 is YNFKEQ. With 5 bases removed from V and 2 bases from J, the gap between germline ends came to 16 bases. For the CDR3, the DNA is TGTGCCAGCAGCGCAACCCGGGGACACACCTACGAGCAGTACTTC. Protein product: CASSATRGHTYEQYF.

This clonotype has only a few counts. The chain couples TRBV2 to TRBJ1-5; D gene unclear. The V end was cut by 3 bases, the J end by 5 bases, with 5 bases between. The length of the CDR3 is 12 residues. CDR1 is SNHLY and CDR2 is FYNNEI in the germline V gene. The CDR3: CASSDPYQPQHF. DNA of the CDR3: TGTGCCAGCAGTGACCCTTATCAGCCCCAGCATTTT.

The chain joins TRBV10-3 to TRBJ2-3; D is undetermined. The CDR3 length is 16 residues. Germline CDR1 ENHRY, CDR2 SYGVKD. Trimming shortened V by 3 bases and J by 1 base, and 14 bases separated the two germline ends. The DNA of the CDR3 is TGTGCCATCAGTGACCCCGACGGTCGGGGCACAGATACGCAGTATTTT. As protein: CAISDPDGRGTDTQYF.

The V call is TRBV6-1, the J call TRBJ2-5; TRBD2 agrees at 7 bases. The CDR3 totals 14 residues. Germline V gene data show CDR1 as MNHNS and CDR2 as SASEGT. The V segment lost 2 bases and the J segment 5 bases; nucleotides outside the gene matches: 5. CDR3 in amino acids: CASSEFGGGETQYF. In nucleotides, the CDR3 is TGTGCCAGCAGTGAATTCGGGGGAGGGGAGACCCAGTACTTC.

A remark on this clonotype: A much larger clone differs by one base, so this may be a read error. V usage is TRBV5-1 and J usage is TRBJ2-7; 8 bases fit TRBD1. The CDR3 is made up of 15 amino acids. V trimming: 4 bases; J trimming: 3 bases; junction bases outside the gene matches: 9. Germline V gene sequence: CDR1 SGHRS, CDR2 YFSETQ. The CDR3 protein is CASSPGTGSIYEQYF. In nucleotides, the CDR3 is TGCGCCAGCAGCCCCGGGACAGGCTCAATCTACGAGCAGTACTTC.

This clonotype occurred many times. The CDR3 DNA reads as TGTGCCTGGAGTGTAGGTTTTTGGCGCTCTGGAAACACCATATATTTT. Protein sequence: CAWSVGFWRSGNTIYF. The chain uses TRBV30 and TRBJ1-3; D gene uncertain. Trimming cost V 0 bases and J 0 bases, with 12 bases left between them. Germline V CDR1 and CDR2: GTSNPN, SVGIG (reference sequence). The CDR3 runs 16 residues.

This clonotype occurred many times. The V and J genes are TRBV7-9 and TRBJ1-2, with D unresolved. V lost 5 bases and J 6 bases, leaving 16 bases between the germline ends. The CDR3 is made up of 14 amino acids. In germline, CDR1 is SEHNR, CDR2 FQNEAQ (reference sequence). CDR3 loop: CASSQTGGRHGYTF. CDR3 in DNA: TGTGCCAGCAGCCAAACGGGAGGGAGGCATGGCTACACCTTC.

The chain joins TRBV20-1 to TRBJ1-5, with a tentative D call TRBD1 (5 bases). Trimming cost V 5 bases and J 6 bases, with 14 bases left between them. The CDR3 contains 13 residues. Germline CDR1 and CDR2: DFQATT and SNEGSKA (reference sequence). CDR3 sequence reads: CSAGRTPVQPQHF. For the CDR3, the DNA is TGCAGTGCTGGACGGACACCCGTTCAGCCCCAGCATTTT.

Here the CDR3 reads CASSPRGVDEQYF. The CDR3 DNA reads as TGTGCCAGCAGTCCCCGGGGGGTGGACGAGCAGTACTTC. The V gene is TRBV3-1, the J gene TRBJ2-7; 7 positions match TRBD2. Per germline, CDR1 LGHDT and CDR2 YNNKEL (reference sequence). The CDR3 loop spans 13 amino acids. V was pared by 6 bases and J by 5 bases, with 7 bases of the junction left unmatched.

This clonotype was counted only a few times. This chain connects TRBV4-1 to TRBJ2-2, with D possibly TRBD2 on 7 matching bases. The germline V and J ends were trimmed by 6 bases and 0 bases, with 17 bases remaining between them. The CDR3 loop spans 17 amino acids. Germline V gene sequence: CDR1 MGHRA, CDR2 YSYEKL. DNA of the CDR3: TGCGCCAGCAGTCTTCGGGACACTAGCGCGAACACCGGGGAGCTGTTTTTT. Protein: CASSLRDTSANTGELFF.

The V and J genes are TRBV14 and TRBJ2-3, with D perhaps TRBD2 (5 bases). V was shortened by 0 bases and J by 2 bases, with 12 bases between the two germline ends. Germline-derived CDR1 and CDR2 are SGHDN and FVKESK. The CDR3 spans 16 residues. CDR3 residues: CASSQEGVGYTDTQYF. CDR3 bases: TGTGCCAGCAGCCAAGAGGGAGTAGGATACACAGATACGCAGTATTTT.